A single T cell receptor (beta chain) is shown here with its context. Its antigen remains unidentified. Terminally differentiated effector memory CD45RA+ cells were excluded from the naive CD8 cells, which were CD45RO-negative and positively selected for CCR7. The deep-level immunoSEQ assay was used. Assay used: immunoSEQ multiplex PCR; TCRdb lists only in-frame clones, some missing. The data contain about 2 million clones, about 95% of them singletons. The entry originates in a study of shared clonotypes between healthy human individuals. Study-level findings and limits: Generally, estimated richness proved larger in naive subsets than it did in memory subsets. Among a few donors, roughly 5% of naive CD4 clonotypes were found in common.

Sequencing input: naive CD8+ T cells sorted from blood. This TCR was sampled from a young man in good health.

The CDR3 coding sequence is TGCGCCAGCAGCCAAGAGCGGGGCTTCCAAGAGACCCAGTACTTC. It codes for CASSQERGFQETQYF. This chain joins TRBV4-1 and TRBJ2-5, with D tentatively TRBD2 (6 bases). CDR1 and CDR2 (germline): MGHRA, YSYEKL. V was trimmed by 0 bases and J by 1 base, leaving 9 bases between them. This CDR3 comprises 15 residues.